Detailed here is one T cell receptor beta chain. The sample belongs to a study of tumor T cells in aggressive B-cell lymphoma. Here immunoSEQ multiplex PCR was the method, and the copy in TCRdb shows in-frame clones only, minus some. The sample consists of about 2,100 clones, approximately 90% of them appearing once. Per the germline V gene, CDR1 is MNHEY and CDR2 is SVGAGI. Germline trimming cut 4 bases from V and 4 bases from J; bases unmatched to any gene: 9. CDR3 length: 15 amino acids. Material: tumor tissue. The TCR was taken from an adult with diffuse large B cell lymphoma. V and J are TRBV6-5 and TRBJ1-2; 7 bases are shared with TRBD1. In nucleotides, the CDR3 is TGTGCCAGCAGTTCCAACCGGGACAGCGCCTATGGCTACACCTTC. Its protein is CASSSNRDSAYGYTF.